The 7 T cell receptor beta chains below all came from one sample that was sequenced in a study of shared clonotypes between healthy human individuals. Repertoires were generated with immunoSEQ multiplex PCR, while TCRdb's copy carries only in-frame clones and drops some. The top ten hold roughly 0.36% of the sample, which has 1.4 million or so clones, around 98.5% seen once. The sequenced sample consisted of naive CD4+ T cells sorted from blood. The subset was: CD45RA+ positively selected. The receptors here all came from a young man in good health.

The V call is TRBV7-6, the J call TRBJ2-1; D is possibly TRBD2 (6 bases). The CDR3 extends over 13 amino acids. Trimming removed 4 bases at V and 9 bases at J, with 13 bases between. Germline V gives CDR1 SGHVS, CDR2 FNYEAQ. The CDR3 region has the DNA TGTGCCAGCAGCTCCCGGGAGTCTACTGAGCAGTTCTTC. It translates to CASSSRESTEQFF.

V is TRBV28 and J is TRBJ2-1, with D hard to call. Germline CDR1 is MDHEN and CDR2 is SYDVKM. The CDR3 is made up of 11 amino acids. V gave up 2 bases and J gave up 10 bases, with 6 bases separating them. The CDR3 DNA reads TGTGCCAGCAGTTTAAGGCAGGAGCAGTTCTTC. Its protein is CASSLRQEQFF.

This rearrangement joins TRBV5-1 to TRBJ2-3, with D perhaps TRBD1 or TRBD2 (5 bases each). Germline V gene sequence: CDR1 SGHRS, CDR2 YFSETQ. Trimming removed 0 bases at V and 11 bases at J, with 19 bases between. This CDR3 is built from 15 residues. In DNA form, the CDR3 reads TGCGCCAGCAGCTTGGAGTGGGACCGGTTAGGAGGGCAGTATTTT. Translating it yields CASSLEWDRLGGQYF.

The CDR3 loop reads CASSPLDSRAGEQFF. The CDR3 nucleotides are TGTGCCAGCTCACCATTGGACAGCCGAGCGGGTGAGCAGTTCTTC. V gene TRBV18 combines with J gene TRBJ2-1, with D possibly called TRBD1 or TRBD2 (6 bases each). The V end was cut by 2 bases, the J end by 9 bases, with 17 bases between. The CDR3 extends over 15 amino acids. Germline V gene data show CDR1 as KGHSH and CDR2 as LQKENI.

In the case of this clone: Within the sample, other DNA sequences also encode this same CDR3. The CDR3 coding sequence is TGTGCCAGCAGGAGCACAGGGGGCTCTGGAAACACCATATATTTT. Protein sequence: CASRSTGGSGNTIYF. The chain couples TRBV6-5 to TRBJ1-3; 8 bases match TRBD1. Germline-derived CDR1 and CDR2 are MNHEY and SVGAGI. Germline trimming cut 6 bases from V and 0 bases from J; bases unmatched to any gene: 4. This CDR3 is 15 amino acids long.

The chain carries TRBV7-2 and TRBJ2-1, with 13 nucleotides matching TRBD2. Germline V lookup: CDR1 SGHTA, CDR2 FQGNSA. V was pared by 5 bases and J by 8 bases, with 9 bases of the junction left unmatched. CDR3 length: 16 residues. The CDR3 loop is CASSEILAGGPDEQFF. CDR3 DNA: TGTGCCAGCAGCGAGATACTAGCGGGAGGGCCCGATGAGCAGTTCTTC.

The sample holds one count of this clone. The chain combines TRBV29-1 with TRBJ2-1; 8 nucleotides agree with TRBD2. Germline trimming cut 3 bases from V and 2 bases from J; bases unmatched to any gene: 9. The CDR3 is 16 residues long. CDR1 is SQVTM and CDR2 is ANQGSEA in the germline V gene. The CDR3 nucleotides are TGCAGCGTTGATTTTGGCGGGAGGTCCCCCTACAATGAGCAGTTCTTC. Protein sequence: CSVDFGGRSPYNEQFF.